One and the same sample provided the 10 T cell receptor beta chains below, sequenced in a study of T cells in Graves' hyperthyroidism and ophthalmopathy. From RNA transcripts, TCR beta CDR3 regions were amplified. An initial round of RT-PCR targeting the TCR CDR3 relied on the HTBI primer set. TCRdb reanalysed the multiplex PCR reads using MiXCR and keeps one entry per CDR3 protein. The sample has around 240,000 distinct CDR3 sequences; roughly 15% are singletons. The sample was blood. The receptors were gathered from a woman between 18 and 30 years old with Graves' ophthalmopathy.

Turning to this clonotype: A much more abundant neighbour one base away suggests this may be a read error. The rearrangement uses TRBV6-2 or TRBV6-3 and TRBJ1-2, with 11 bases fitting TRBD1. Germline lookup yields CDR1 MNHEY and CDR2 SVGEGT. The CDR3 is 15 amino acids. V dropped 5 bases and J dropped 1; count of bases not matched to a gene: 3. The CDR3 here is CASSAGQGDNYGYTF. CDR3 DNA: TGTGCCAGCAGTGCGGGACAGGGGGATAACTATGGCTACACCTTC.

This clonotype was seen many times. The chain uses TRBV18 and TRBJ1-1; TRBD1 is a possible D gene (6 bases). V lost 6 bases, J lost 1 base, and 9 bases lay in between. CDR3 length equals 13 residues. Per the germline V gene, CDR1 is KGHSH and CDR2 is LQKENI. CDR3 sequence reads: CASSSQGNTEAFF. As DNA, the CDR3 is TGTGCCAGCTCTTCACAGGGGAACACTGAAGCTTTCTTT.

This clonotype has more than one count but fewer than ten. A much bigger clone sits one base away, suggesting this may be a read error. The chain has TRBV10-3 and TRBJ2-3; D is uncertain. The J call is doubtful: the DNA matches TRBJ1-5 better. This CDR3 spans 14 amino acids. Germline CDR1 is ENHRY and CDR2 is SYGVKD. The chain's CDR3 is CAISESQSTDTQHF. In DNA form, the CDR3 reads TGTGCCATCAGTGAGTCGCAGAGCACAGATACGCAGCATTTT.

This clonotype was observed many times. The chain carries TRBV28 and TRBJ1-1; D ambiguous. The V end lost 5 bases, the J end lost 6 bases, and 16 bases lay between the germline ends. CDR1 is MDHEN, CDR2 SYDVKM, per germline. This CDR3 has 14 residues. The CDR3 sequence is CASSKELKGAEAFF. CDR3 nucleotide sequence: TGTGCCAGCAGTAAAGAGCTAAAGGGAGCTGAAGCTTTCTTT.

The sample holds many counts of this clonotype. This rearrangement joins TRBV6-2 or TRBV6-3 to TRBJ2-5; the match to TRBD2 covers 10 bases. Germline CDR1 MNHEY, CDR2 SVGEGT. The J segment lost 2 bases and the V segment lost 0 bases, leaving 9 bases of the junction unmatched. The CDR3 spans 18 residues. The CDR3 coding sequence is TGTGCCAGCAGTTACTCGACGTCCCTAGCGGGGGTGCAAGAGACCCAGTACTTC. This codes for CASSYSTSLAGVQETQYF.

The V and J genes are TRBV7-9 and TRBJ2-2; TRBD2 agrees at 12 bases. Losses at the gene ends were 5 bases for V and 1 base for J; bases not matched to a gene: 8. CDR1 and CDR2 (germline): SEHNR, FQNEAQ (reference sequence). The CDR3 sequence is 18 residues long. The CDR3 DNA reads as TGTGCCAGCAGCAAGATCGGACTAGCGGGGAAGAACACCGGGGAGCTGTTTTTT. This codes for CASSKIGLAGKNTGELFF.

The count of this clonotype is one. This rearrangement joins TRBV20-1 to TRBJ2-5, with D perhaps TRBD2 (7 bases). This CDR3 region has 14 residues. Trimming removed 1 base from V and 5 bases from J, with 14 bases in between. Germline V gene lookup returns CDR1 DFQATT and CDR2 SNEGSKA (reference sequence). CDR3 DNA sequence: TGCAGTGCTAGAGCCCGGGGGGCCGGGGAGACCCAGTACTTC. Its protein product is CSARARGAGETQYF.

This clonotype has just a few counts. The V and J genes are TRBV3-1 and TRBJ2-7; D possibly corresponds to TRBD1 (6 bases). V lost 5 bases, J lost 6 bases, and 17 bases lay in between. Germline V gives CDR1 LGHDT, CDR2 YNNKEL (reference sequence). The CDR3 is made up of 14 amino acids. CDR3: CASSSVQGLGEQYF. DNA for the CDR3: TGTGCCAGCAGCAGCGTGCAGGGGTTGGGCGAGCAGTACTTC.

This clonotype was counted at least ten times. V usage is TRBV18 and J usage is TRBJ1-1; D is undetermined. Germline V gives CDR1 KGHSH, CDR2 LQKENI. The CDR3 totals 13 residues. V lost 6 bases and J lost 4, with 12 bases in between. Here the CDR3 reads CASSLSESTEAFF. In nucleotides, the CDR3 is TGTGCCAGCTCCCTCAGCGAGTCCACTGAAGCTTTCTTT. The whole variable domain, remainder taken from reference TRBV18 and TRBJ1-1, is NAGVMQNPRHLVRRRGQEARLRCSPMKGHSHVYWYRQLPEEGLKFMVYLQKENIIDESGMPKERFSAEFPKEGPSILRIQQVVRGDSAAYFCASSLSESTEAFFGQGTRLTVV.

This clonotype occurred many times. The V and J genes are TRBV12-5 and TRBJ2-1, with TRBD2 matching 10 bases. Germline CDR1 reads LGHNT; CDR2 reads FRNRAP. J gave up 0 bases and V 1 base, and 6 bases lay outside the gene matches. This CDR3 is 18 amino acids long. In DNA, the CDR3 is TGTGCTAGTGGTTTGGCCTCTAGCGGGAGTTTCTCCTACAATGAGCAGTTCTTC. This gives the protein CASGLASSGSFSYNEQFF.